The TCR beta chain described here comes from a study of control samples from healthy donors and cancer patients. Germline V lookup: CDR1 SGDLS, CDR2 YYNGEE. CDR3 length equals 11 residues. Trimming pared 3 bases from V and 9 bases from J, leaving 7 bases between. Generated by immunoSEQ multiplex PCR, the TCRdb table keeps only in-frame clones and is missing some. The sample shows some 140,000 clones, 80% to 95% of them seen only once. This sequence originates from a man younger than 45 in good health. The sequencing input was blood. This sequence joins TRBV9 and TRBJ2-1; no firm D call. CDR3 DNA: TGTGCCAGCAGCGCAGATGTTGAGCAGTTCTTC. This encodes CASSADVEQFF.